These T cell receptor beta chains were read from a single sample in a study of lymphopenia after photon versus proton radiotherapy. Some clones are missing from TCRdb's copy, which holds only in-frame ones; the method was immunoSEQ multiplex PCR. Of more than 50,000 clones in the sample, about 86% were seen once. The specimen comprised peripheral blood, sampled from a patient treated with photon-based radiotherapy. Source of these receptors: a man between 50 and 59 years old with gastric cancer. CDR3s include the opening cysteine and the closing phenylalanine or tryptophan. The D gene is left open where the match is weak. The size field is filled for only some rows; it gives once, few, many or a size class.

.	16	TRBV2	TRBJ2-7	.	TGTGCCAGCAGTGCCCAGACAGGAAGGGAAAGGTACGAGCAGTACTTC	CASSAQTGRERYEQYF
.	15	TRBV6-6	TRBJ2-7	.	TGTGCCAGCAGGCTCGGACGGTCAGTCTCCTACGAGCAGTACTTC	CASRLGRSVSYEQYF
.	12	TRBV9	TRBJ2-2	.	TGTGCCAGCAGCGTTGGCACCGGGGAGCTGTTTTTT	CASSVGTGELFF
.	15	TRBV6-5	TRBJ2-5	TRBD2	TGTGCCAGCAAGGTCAAGTGGATAGCGGGAGAGACCCAGTACTTC	CASKVKWIAGETQYF
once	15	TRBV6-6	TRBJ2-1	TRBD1	TGTGCCAGCAGCCTCGGGACAGGGAGGGTCAATGAGCAGTTCTTC	CASSLGTGRVNEQFF
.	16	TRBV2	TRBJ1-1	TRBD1	TGTGCCAGCACGCTCGGACAGGGGGCGATGAACACTGAAGCTTTCTTT	CASTLGQGAMNTEAFF
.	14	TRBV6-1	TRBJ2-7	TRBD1	TGTGCCAGCAGACCCGGGACAGGGAACCACGAGCAGTACTTC	CASRPGTGNHEQYF
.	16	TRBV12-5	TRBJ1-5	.	TGTGCTAGTGGCCCCTTACAGATATCGAGAAATCAGCCCCAGCATTTT	CASGPLQISRNQPQHF
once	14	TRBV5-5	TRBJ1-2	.	TGTGCCAGCAGCAGGGGGGGCCCGATCCATGGAGACACCTTC	CASSRGGPIHGDTF
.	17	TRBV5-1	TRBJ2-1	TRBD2	TGCGCCAGCAGGCCCAGTAATAGCGGGAGGGCCCTTGTCGTGCAGTTCTTC	CASRPSNSGRALVVQFF
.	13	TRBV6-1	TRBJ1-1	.	TGTGCCAGCACCCCGGGTCAGTACACTGAAGCTTTCTTT	CASTPGQYTEAFF
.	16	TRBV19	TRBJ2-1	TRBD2	TGTGCCAGTAGTACCTCCGGGACTAGTGGAGGTTATGAGCAGTTCTTC	CASSTSGTSGGYEQFF
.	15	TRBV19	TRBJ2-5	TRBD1	TGTGCCAGTAGTATCCGACAGGGCGCCTCGGAGACCCAGTACTTC	CASSIRQGASETQYF
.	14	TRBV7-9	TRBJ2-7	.	TGTGCCAGCAGCTTATCAGGGATGGCTGACGAGCAGTACTTC	CASSLSGMADEQYF
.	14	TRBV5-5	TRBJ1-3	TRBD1	TGTGCCAGCAGCGAAGGAGGGGGCCGAAACACCATATATTTT	CASSEGGGRNTIYF
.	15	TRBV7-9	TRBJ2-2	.	TGTGCCAGCAGCCAACCCACAGGGAAGGCCGGGGAGCTGTTTTTT	CASSQPTGKAGELFF
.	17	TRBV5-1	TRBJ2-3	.	TGCGCCAGCAGCTTGAGAGGGGAAGCGGTAAACACAGATACGCAGTATTTT	CASSLRGEAVNTDTQYF
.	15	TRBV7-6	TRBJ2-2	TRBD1	TGTGCCAGCAGCAATAACAGGGGGCGGACCGGGGAGCTGTTTTTT	CASSNNRGRTGELFF
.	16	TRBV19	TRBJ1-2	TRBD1	TGTGCCAGTAGTAAAGGCCGGGACAGGGTTTTGGATGGCTACACCTTC	CASSKGRDRVLDGYTF
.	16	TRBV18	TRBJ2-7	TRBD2	TGTGCCAGCTCACCCGCAGGGCTAGCGGGCACGTACGAGCAGTACTTC	CASSPAGLAGTYEQYF
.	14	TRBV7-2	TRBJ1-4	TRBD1	TGTGCCAGCAGCTTCGACAGGGGGGGAGAAAAACTGTTTTTT	CASSFDRGGEKLFF
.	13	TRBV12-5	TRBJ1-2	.	TGTGCTAGTGGTTGGGCCCGCACCTATGGCTACACCTTC	CASGWARTYGYTF
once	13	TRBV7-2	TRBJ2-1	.	TGTGCCAGCAGCTCCCAAAGGTACAATGAGCAGTTCTTC	CASSSQRYNEQFF
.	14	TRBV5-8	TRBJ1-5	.	TGTGCCAGCAGCTGGGGGTCGAGCAATCAGCCCCAGCATTTT	CASSWGSSNQPQHF
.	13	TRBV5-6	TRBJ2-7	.	TGTGCCAGCAGCGGAGCTGGGTCCTACGAGCAGTACTTC	CASSGAGSYEQYF
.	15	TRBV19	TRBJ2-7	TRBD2	TGTGCCAGTAGCCCAACTAGCGGGAGGGCATCCGAGCAGTACTTC	CASSPTSGRASEQYF
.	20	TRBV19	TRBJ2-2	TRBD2	TGTGCCAGTAGTATCCCCCTCGGAAGTAGCGGGAGGGCCAAAGCCGGGGAGCTGTTTTTT	CASSIPLGSSGRAKAGELFF
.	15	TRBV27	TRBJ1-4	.	TGTGCCAGCAGTGCCAAGGGGTCGCCTAATGAAAAACTGTTTTTT	CASSAKGSPNEKLFF
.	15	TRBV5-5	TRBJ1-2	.	TGTGCCAGCAGCTTGGTACGGAACTTTAACTATGGCTACACCTTC	CASSLVRNFNYGYTF
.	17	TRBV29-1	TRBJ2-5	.	TGCAGCGTGGTAACCGGGCTCCGTTCAAAGGGCCAAGAGACCCAGTACTTC	CSVVTGLRSKGQETQYF
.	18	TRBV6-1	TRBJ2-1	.	TGTGCCAGCAGTGTCCGGACTATCCGATCCCCCTCCTACAATGAGCAGTTCTTC	CASSVRTIRSPSYNEQFF